This TCR beta chain was sequenced for a study of blood T cell repertoires in COVID-19. Measured with immunoSEQ multiplex PCR; TCRdb has only the in-frame clones, and not every one. The data hold approximately 93,000 clones, with under 80% observed a single time. Per the germline V gene, CDR1 is SGHTA and CDR2 is FQGTGA. The length of the CDR3 is 14 residues. The ends lost 6 bases at V and 0 bases at J; junction bases unmatched: 5. The receptor comes from a man in his 70s with COVID-19, enrolled during active disease. Sequencing input: peripheral blood. The V and J genes are TRBV7-3 and TRBJ2-7, with 7 bases identical to TRBD1. The CDR3 reads CASSIQGSSYEQYF. The CDR3 nucleotides are TGTGCCAGCAGTATACAGGGGAGCTCCTACGAGCAGTACTTC. Supplemented by reference TRBV7-3 and TRBJ2-7, the full variable domain reads GAGVSQTPSNKVTEKGKYVELRCDPISGHTALYWYRQSLGQGPEFLIYFQGTGAADDSGLPNDRFFAVRPEGSVSTLKIQRTERGDSAVYLCASSIQGSSYEQYFGPGTRLTVT.